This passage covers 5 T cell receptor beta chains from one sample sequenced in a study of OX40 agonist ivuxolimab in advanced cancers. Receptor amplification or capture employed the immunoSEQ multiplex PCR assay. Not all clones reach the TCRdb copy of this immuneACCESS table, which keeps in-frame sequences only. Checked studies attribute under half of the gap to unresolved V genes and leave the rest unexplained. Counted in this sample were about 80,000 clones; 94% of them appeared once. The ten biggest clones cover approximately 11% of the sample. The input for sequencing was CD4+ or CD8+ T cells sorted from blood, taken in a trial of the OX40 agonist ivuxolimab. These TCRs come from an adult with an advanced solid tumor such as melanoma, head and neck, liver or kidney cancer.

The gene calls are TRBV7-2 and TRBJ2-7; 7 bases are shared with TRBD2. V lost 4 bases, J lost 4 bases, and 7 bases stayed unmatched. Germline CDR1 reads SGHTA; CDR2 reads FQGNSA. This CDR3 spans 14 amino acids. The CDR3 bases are TGTGCCAGCAGCTCCCATGCTAGCGGATACGAGCAGTACTTC. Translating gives CASSSHASGYEQYF.

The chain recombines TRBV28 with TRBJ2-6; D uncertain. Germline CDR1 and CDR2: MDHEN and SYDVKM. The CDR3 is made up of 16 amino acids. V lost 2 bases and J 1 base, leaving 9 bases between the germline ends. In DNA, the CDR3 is TGTGCCAGCAGTTTAGTCTCCGAGTCTGGGGCCAACGTCCTGACTTTC. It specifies CASSLVSESGANVLTF.

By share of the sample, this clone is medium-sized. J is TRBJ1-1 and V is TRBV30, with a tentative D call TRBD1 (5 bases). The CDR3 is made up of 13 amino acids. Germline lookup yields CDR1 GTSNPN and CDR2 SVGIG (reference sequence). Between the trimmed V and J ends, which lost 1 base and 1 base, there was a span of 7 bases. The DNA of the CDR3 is TGTGCCTGGAGTGCCAGGGAGAACACTGAAGCTTTCTTT. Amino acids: CAWSARENTEAFF.

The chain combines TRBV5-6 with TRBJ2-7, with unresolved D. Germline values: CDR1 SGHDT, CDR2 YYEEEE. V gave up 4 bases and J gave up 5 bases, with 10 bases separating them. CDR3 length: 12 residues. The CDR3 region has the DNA TGTGCCAGCAGCCTGGCCAGTCACGAGCAGTACTTC. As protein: CASSLASHEQYF.

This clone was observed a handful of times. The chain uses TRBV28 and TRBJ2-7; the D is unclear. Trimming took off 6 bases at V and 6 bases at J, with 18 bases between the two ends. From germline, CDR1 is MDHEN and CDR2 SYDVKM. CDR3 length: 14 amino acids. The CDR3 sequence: CASRPSFPSTEQYF. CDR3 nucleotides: TGTGCCAGCAGGCCGTCCTTTCCGTCCACCGAGCAGTACTTC.